The clone carrying this TCR beta chain came up a few times. This sample was taken from a study of T-cell reconstitution after alpha-beta-depleted transplantation in children. Unique molecular identifiers featured in how the TCRbeta library was prepared. TCRdb called the PCR reads again in MiXCR, with one record for every CDR3 protein. This table holds about 610,000 distinct CDR3 sequences, about 11% found once. The CDR3 contains 11 residues. V lost 4 bases, J lost 4 bases, and 8 bases lay in between. Germline V gene lookup returns CDR1 DFQATT and CDR2 SNEGSKA (reference sequence). Here the sequenced sample was PBMCs from the stem cell graft donor, taken from the stem cell graft. V gene TRBV20-1 combines with J gene TRBJ2-7; a weak D match, TRBD1 (5 bases). This TCR was recovered from a human donor who donated a stem cell graft to a child with acute myeloid leukemia. Here the CDR3 reads CSATTEYEQYF. DNA for the CDR3: TGCAGTGCTACGACAGAATACGAGCAGTACTTC.